A single sample gave rise to the 19 T cell receptor beta chains below, sequenced in a study of glioma-infiltrating T cells after dendritic cell vaccination. Specified time point: after dendritic cell vaccination, including at tumor progression/relapse. Measured with immunoSEQ multiplex PCR; TCRdb has only the in-frame clones, and not every one. Here the sample spans 70,000 to 100,000 clones, around 83% being singletons. The input for sequencing was blood, taken after dendritic cell vaccination. Receptors originate from a human donor with glioblastoma.

The rearrangement uses TRBV9 and TRBJ1-2; tentative D call: TRBD1 (5 bases). V lost 4 bases and J lost 2, with 18 bases in between. The CDR3 covers 16 residues. Germline V gene data show CDR1 as SGDLS and CDR2 as YYNGEE. DNA of the CDR3: TGTGCCAGCAGCCCCCGAGGAGGGGACCCGAACTATGGCTACACCTTC. This translates into CASSPRGGDPNYGYTF.

As DNA, the CDR3 is TGCGCCAGCAGCTTGGGGTACAGGGGTAGCACAGATACGCAGTATTTT. Its protein product is CASSLGYRGSTDTQYF. The chain combines TRBV5-1 with TRBJ2-3; 7 bases match TRBD1. Per germline, CDR1 SGHRS and CDR2 YFSETQ. J was trimmed by 0 bases and V by 0 bases; bases with no gene match: 4. This CDR3 spans 16 amino acids. Using reference TRBV5-1 and TRBJ2-3 for the parts outside the CDR3, the full variable domain is KAGVTQTPRYLIKTRGQQVTLSCSPISGHRSVSWYQQTPGQGLQFLFEYFSETQRNKGNFPGRFSGRQFSNSRSEMNVSTLELGDSALYLCASSLGYRGSTDTQYFGPGTRLTVL.

CDR3 loop: CASSETIASYNEQFF. The CDR3 nucleotides read TGTGCCAGCAGTGAGACTATAGCCTCCTACAATGAGCAGTTCTTC. V and J are TRBV2 and TRBJ2-1; tentative D call: TRBD2 (5 bases). Trimming shortened V by 3 bases and J by 0 bases, and 9 bases separated the two germline ends. Germline V gives CDR1 SNHLY, CDR2 FYNNEI. CDR3 length: 15 residues.

The chain couples TRBV19 to TRBJ1-1, with unresolved D. The CDR3 contains 13 residues. V shed 5 bases and J shed 0 bases, with 7 bases lying between them. Germline V CDR1 and CDR2: LNHDA, SQIVND (reference sequence). The CDR3 sequence: CASSFNMNTEAFF. The CDR3 DNA is TGTGCCAGTAGTTTTAATATGAACACTGAAGCTTTCTTT.

The J gene is TRBJ1-2, the V gene TRBV27; D is possibly TRBD1 (6 bases). Trimming took 5 bases from V and 3 from J, leaving 16 bases between them. Germline V gene data show CDR1 as MNHEY and CDR2 as SMNVEV (reference sequence). CDR3 size: 15 residues. In DNA, the CDR3 is TGTGCCAGCAGTCCAGCCGGGACATATCACTATGGCTACACCTTC. Its protein product is CASSPAGTYHYGYTF.

This chain connects TRBV2 to TRBJ2-7; a possible D gene is TRBD2 (5 bases). The germline V gene encodes CDR1 SNHLY and CDR2 FYNNEI. The CDR3 extends over 15 amino acids. V lost 5 bases and J 7 bases, leaving 21 bases between the germline ends. The CDR3 DNA follows: TGTGCCAGCAGTAATACTAGACCGCCTAGAGGAGAGCAGTACTTC. This gives the protein CASSNTRPPRGEQYF.

The chain joins TRBV5-8 to TRBJ1-1, with D perhaps matching TRBD1 (6 bases). V was clipped by 4 bases and J by 7 bases, with 17 bases between them. Per germline, CDR1 SGHTS and CDR2 YDEGEE. The CDR3 totals 14 residues. CDR3 sequence (DNA): TGTGCCAGCAGCCCTGCGGGGGGGGCAATTGAAGCTTTCTTT. Protein sequence: CASSPAGGAIEAFF.

The genes are TRBV6-1 and TRBJ1-1, with 7 bases lining up with TRBD1. CDR1 is MNHNS and CDR2 is SASEGT in the germline V gene. The CDR3 consists of 14 residues. J lost 13 bases, V lost 7 bases, and 18 bases had no gene match. The CDR3 reads CASMTRQGGVIVFF. CDR3 nucleotides: TGTGCCAGCATGACACGACAGGGAGGCGTGATCGTTTTCTTT.

This sequence joins TRBV5-3 and TRBJ1-2; no definite D call. TRBV5-3 counts as an open reading frame of uncertain function. Trimming removed 1 base at V and 0 bases at J, with 13 bases between. The CDR3 runs 16 residues. DNA for the CDR3: TGTGCCAGAAGCTTGAACTGGCGGCACTCTAACTATGGCTACACCTTC. This encodes CARSLNWRHSNYGYTF.

The genes are TRBV5-1 and TRBJ2-5; possible D gene TRBD1, 6 bases. CDR1 and CDR2 (germline): SGHRS, YFSETQ. Trimming took off 4 bases at V and 2 bases at J, with 12 bases between the two ends. This CDR3 region has 14 residues. CDR3 bases: TGCGCCAGCAGCCCGGGGACAAAGCAAGAGACCCAGTACTTC. As protein: CASSPGTKQETQYF.

The chain couples TRBV2 to TRBJ2-3, with a tentative D call TRBD2 (6 bases). The CDR3 extends over 13 amino acids. The ends were cut back, 5 bases at V and 6 bases at J, with 12 bases in the middle. Per the germline V gene, CDR1 is SNHLY and CDR2 is FYNNEI. CDR3 residues: CASSSTRRDTQYF. In nucleotides, the CDR3 is TGTGCCAGCAGTTCGACTAGGCGTGATACGCAGTATTTT.

J is TRBJ1-2 and V is TRBV6-6; 7 nucleotides agree with TRBD1. The CDR3 is made up of 14 amino acids. V was pared by 7 bases and J by 0 bases, with 5 bases of the junction left unmatched. Looked up from germline, CDR1 is MNHNY and CDR2 is SVGAGI (reference sequence). This chain's CDR3 is CASTRDRANYGYTF. CDR3 nucleotide sequence: TGTGCCAGCACCAGGGACAGAGCTAACTATGGCTACACCTTC.

This chain uses TRBV5-1 with TRBJ1-4; no clear D. The V end was cut by 4 bases, the J end by 4 bases, with 14 bases between. This CDR3 region has 15 residues. Germline CDR1 is SGHRS and CDR2 is YFSETQ. CDR3 protein: CASSLRGQFNEKLFF. The CDR3 nucleotides read TGCGCCAGCAGCCTCCGAGGGCAGTTTAATGAAAAACTGTTTTTT.

The chain has TRBV28 and TRBJ1-4; D is unclear. The V gene lost 5 bases and the J gene lost 8 bases, with 12 bases spanning the gap. The germline V gene has CDR1 MDHEN and CDR2 SYDVKM. The CDR3 is 13 amino acids. The DNA of the CDR3 is TGTGCCAGCAGTCTCGTTTATAGCGAAAAACTGTTTTTT. It encodes CASSLVYSEKLFF.

This clone was counted only a few times. The V and J genes are TRBV7-3 and TRBJ1-6, with a weak D call TRBD1 (6 bases). Trimming removed 5 bases from V and 10 bases from J, with 15 bases in between. This CDR3 is 14 amino acids long. The germline gives CDR1 SGHTA, CDR2 FQGTGA. In DNA form, the CDR3 reads TGTGCCAGCAGCCTGGGACAAGTAGAGTCACCCCTCCACTTT. Protein product: CASSLGQVESPLHF.

This rearrangement joins TRBV5-5 to TRBJ2-7; D may be TRBD1 (5 bases). V was shortened by 0 bases and J by 3 bases, with 13 bases between the two germline ends. Germline CDR1 reads SGHKS; CDR2 reads YYEKEE (reference sequence). This CDR3 comprises 15 residues. The CDR3 is CASSLGGQGIYEQYF. The CDR3 DNA reads as TGTGCCAGCAGCTTGGGGGGCCAGGGTATCTACGAGCAGTACTTC. The variable domain in full, with the rest retrieved from reference TRBV5-5 and TRBJ2-7, is DAGVTQSPTHLIKTRGQQVTLRCSPISGHKSVSWYQQVLGQGPQFIFQYYEKEERGRGNFPDRFSARQFPNYSSELNVNALLLGDSALYLCASSLGGQGIYEQYFGPGTRLTVT.

The V gene is TRBV6-1, the J gene TRBJ2-5, with D maybe TRBD1 (5 bases). The germline V gene has CDR1 MNHNS and CDR2 SASEGT. This CDR3 is 13 amino acids long. The V end lost 7 bases, the J end lost 2 bases, and 11 bases lay between the germline ends. The CDR3 bases are TGTGCCAGCACCCAGGGTTGGCAAGAGACCCAGTACTTC. This encodes CASTQGWQETQYF.

The chain combines TRBV6-6 with TRBJ2-2; perhaps TRBD1 as D (5 bases). The CDR3 consists of 14 residues. Trimming stripped 6 bases from V and 1 base from J, with 9 bases between. The germline V gene has CDR1 MNHNY and CDR2 SVGAGI (reference sequence). CDR3 sequence: CASRARVNTGELFF. DNA for the CDR3: TGTGCCAGCAGGGCCAGGGTGAACACCGGGGAGCTGTTTTTT.

The gene calls are TRBV5-8 and TRBJ1-2; the D gene is possibly TRBD1 (6 bases). CDR1 is SGHTS, CDR2 YDEGEE, per germline. This CDR3 is 14 amino acids long. Trimming cost V 1 base and J 4 bases, with 11 bases left between them. The CDR3 region is CASSLFSDSYGYTF. The DNA for the CDR3 is TGTGCCAGCAGCTTGTTTTCGGACAGCTATGGCTACACCTTC.